This T cell receptor beta chain was identified in a study of blood T cell repertoires in COVID-19 (dated by TCRdb to between 2020 and 2021). Study-wide context: Samples from collaborators originated in the United States, Italy and Spain and spanned both the acute and convalescent phases of COVID-19. The prospective study material was composed of cDNA or gDNA derived from T cells, B-cell-depleted T cells, or PBMCs. Deeply sampled blood TCRbeta repertoires from subjects exposed to, actively infected with, or recovered from COVID-19 were included in the dataset. The repertoires were made available in a free public database intended to serve as a resource for research on the immune response to SARS-CoV-2. The samples were drawn from two sources: the first 160 participants of the ongoing ImmuneRACE study, and 1,254 subjects contributed by 6 global collaborators. Nearly every sample came with metadata listing a de-identified subject ID, COVID-19 status, age in years and sex. HLA class I and class II types, where available, came from metadata supplied by the sample provider rather than from assay-based typing. On the study overall, not on this receptor specifically: Clinical and demographic metadata were provided uncurated, with the amount varying by source and participant.

The CDR3, cysteine through phenylalanine, is 15 amino acids long. Only the CDR3 region is kept as DNA, spanning 45 bases read in frame from base 1. CDR1 and CDR2 were assigned from the germline V gene as LGHNA and YNFKEQ. V is clipped by 8 bases and J by 0 bases, and the sequence between their germline boundaries is 13 bases long. In the case of this clone: Its antigen is currently not known. Per-base quality was not reported, and no clone a single base away is much larger than it.

TCRbeta CDR3 regions were amplified from genomic DNA by means of the immunoSEQ Assay, a bias-controlled multiplex PCR. Processing in the source paper ran as follows. Within the assay, amplification of reference gene primers was used to estimate how many nucleated cells each sample contained. Sequence reads were collapsed and filtered to measure the absolute abundance of every unique TCRbeta CDR3 rearrangement. For each sample, productive Simpson clonality was calculated as the square root of Simpson's diversity index across productive rearrangements. TCRdb mirrors the immuneACCESS table, restricted to in-frame sequences. Some clones are absent from its copies; in checked studies, under half trace to an unresolved V gene, and the reason for the others is unknown. V and J calls and clone size come straight from that table; D and trimming were deduced from the DNA. Within this sample are roughly 150,000 clones, with 82% of them counted one time only. Roughly 15% of the sample is in the top ten clones.

Each collaborating institution followed its own protocols to collect whole blood in K2EDTA tubes. For TCRbeta analysis, collaborator samples were shipped as frozen whole blood, as isolated PBMCs, or as DNA extracted from either sample type. The chain joins TRBV4-2 to TRBJ2-2; matching of 6 bases hints at TRBD1 as the D gene. Sequenced input: peripheral blood. The sequence came from a human donor with acute or convalescent COVID-19. The donor label of this sample is uncertain. The nucleotide sequence is TGTGCCAGCGTACAGGGATCCCCGAACACCGGGGAGCTGTTTTTT. Its protein is CASVQGSPNTGELFF.